The 30 T cell receptor beta chains below were found in one sample sequenced in a study of T cell responses to AZD1222 COVID-19 vaccine. The assay was immunoSEQ multiplex PCR, and TCRdb's table has in-frame clones only and misses some. The sample has some 86,000 clones; roughly 90% are singletons. The sample was peripheral blood, taken 28 days after the second AZD1222 dose. These receptor sequences come from an adult who received the AZD1222 COVID-19 vaccine.

This chain connects TRBV4-2 to TRBJ2-6; D ambiguous. The germline V gene encodes CDR1 LGHNA and CDR2 YNFKEQ. Trimming left V 2 bases short and J 2 bases short, with 4 bases between. The CDR3 has 14 amino acids. The CDR3 region has the DNA TGTGCCAGCAGCCAACTGACTGGGGCCAACGTCCTGACTTTC. It is translated as CASSQLTGANVLTF.

This clone was recorded a few times. The chain couples TRBV19 to TRBJ1-5; a possible D gene is TRBD1 (5 bases). V was pared by 7 bases and J by 9 bases, with 19 bases between. CDR1 is LNHDA, CDR2 SQIVND, per germline (reference sequence). The CDR3 is 14 amino acids. CDR3 in DNA: TGTGCCAGTACCAACCCCCAGGGTTCGGGGCCCCAGCATTTT. Amino acid sequence: CASTNPQGSGPQHF.

The V and J genes are TRBV6-5 and TRBJ2-1; D perhaps matches TRBD1 (6 bases). V lost 5 bases to trimming and J lost 6 bases, with 14 bases between them. The germline V gene has CDR1 MNHEY and CDR2 SVGAGI. The CDR3 covers 14 residues. The DNA of the CDR3 is TGTGCCAGCAGTCTCAGCCTACAGGGCAATGAGCAGTTCTTC. Its translation is CASSLSLQGNEQFF.

The rearrangement uses TRBV19 and TRBJ2-1; D ambiguous. The CDR3 consists of 13 residues. Germline loops: CDR1 LNHDA, CDR2 SQIVND (reference sequence). V lost 7 bases to trimming and J lost 1 base, with 8 bases between them. CDR3 coding DNA: TGTGCCAGTAATTCTCAATCCTACAATGAGCAGTTCTTC. It specifies CASNSQSYNEQFF. Using reference TRBV19 and TRBJ2-1 for the parts outside the CDR3, the full variable domain is DGGITQSPKYLFRKEGQNVTLSCEQNLNHDAMYWYRQDPGQGLRLIYYSQIVNDFQKGDIAEGYSVSREKKESFPLTVTSAQKNPTAFYLCASNSQSYNEQFFGPGTRLTVL.

The chain is built from TRBV12-3 or TRBV12-4 and TRBJ2-5; unclear D gene. The CDR3 contains 12 residues. V was cut by 8 bases and J by 5 bases, with 12 bases left in between. CDR3 loop: CASSKFPETQYF. CDR3 in DNA: TGTGCCAGCTCCAAGTTCCCGGAGACCCAGTACTTC.

V gene TRBV5-4 combines with J gene TRBJ2-4; the D is unclear. Germline values: CDR1 SGHNT, CDR2 YYREEE (reference sequence). The V end lost 5 bases, the J end lost 0 bases, and 9 bases lay between the germline ends. This CDR3 contains 14 residues. CDR3 sequence: CASSYDPAKNIQYF. CDR3 nucleotides: TGTGCCAGCAGTTATGACCCAGCCAAAAACATTCAGTACTTC.

The genes are TRBV7-8 and TRBJ2-4; 8 nucleotides agree with TRBD1. Germline CDR1 and CDR2: SGHVS and FQNEAQ. After removal of 5 bases from V and 1 base from J, the junction contained 4 bases not matched to a gene. The CDR3 is 15 residues long. CDR3 region: CASSLTGGAKNIQYF. The CDR3 region has the DNA TGTGCCAGCAGCCTAACAGGGGGGGCCAAAAACATTCAGTACTTC.

This chain uses TRBV15 with TRBJ2-7, with D unresolved. Germline CDR1 LNHNV, CDR2 YYDKDF (reference sequence). Trimming left V 5 bases short and J 4 bases short, with 21 bases between. This CDR3 is built from 16 residues. The CDR3 reads CATSSQETPARYEQYF. DNA for the CDR3: TGTGCCACCAGCTCTCAAGAAACGCCGGCTAGGTACGAGCAGTACTTC.

The table lists this clone with a count of one. This rearrangement joins TRBV29-1 to TRBJ2-7; weak D call: TRBD2 (5 bases). V dropped 6 bases and J dropped 4 bases, with 10 bases sitting between them. CDR3 length equals 11 residues. Germline V gene lookup returns CDR1 SQVTM and CDR2 ANQGSEA. CDR3: CSVGSWYEQYF. The CDR3 coding sequence is TGCAGCGTGGGGAGTTGGTACGAGCAGTACTTC.

This clone was picked up a small number of times. V gene TRBV6-6 combines with J gene TRBJ2-3; D may be TRBD2 (7 bases). Deletions cut 8 bases from V and 5 bases from J, with 11 bases between. CDR1 and CDR2 from the germline V gene are MNHNY and SVGAGI (reference sequence). CDR3 length: 12 residues. The CDR3 spells CASRGAGDTQYF. The CDR3, as DNA: TGTGCCAGCCGGGGGGCGGGAGATACGCAGTATTTT.

The chain links TRBV7-2 to TRBJ1-2; D possibly corresponds to TRBD1 (6 bases). V was pared by 5 bases and J by 2 bases, with 12 bases between. The germline CDR1 and CDR2 sequences are SGHTA and FQGNSA. The CDR3 spans 14 residues. CDR3 nucleotide sequence: TGTGCCAGCAGCGACCGGGACATAAACTATGGCTACACCTTC. This translates into CASSDRDINYGYTF.

This chain connects TRBV11-3 to TRBJ2-7; D remains unclear. V lost 4 bases and J lost 3, with 13 bases in between. CDR3 length: 14 residues. CDR1 and CDR2 from the germline V gene are SGHNT and YENEEA. The CDR3 bases are TGTGCCAGCAGCTCTTCCGCGGCACGCTACGAGCAGTACTTC. Translation gives CASSSSAARYEQYF.

The rearrangement uses TRBV15 and TRBJ2-7; 9 bases agree with TRBD1. J lost 3 bases, V lost 0 bases, and 3 bases had no gene match. Germline-derived CDR1 and CDR2 are LNHNV and YYDKDF (reference sequence). The CDR3 consists of 15 residues. CDR3 DNA sequence: TGTGCCACCAGCAGAGATCGGGGACAGGGCTACGAGCAGTACTTC. It translates to CATSRDRGQGYEQYF. Variable domain in full (rest from reference TRBV15 and TRBJ2-7): DAMVIQNPRYQVTQFGKPVTLSCSQTLNHNVMYWYQQKSSQAPKLLFHYYDKDFNNEADTPDNFQSRRPNTSFCFLDIRSPGLGDTAMYLCATSRDRGQGYEQYFGPGTRLTVT.

The chain uses TRBV25-1 and TRBJ2-5, with TRBD1 as a possible D gene (6 bases). Per the germline V gene, CDR1 is MGHDK and CDR2 is SYGVNS. V shed 6 bases and J shed 5 bases, with 13 bases lying between them. This CDR3 is 13 amino acids long. CDR3 nucleotides: TGTGCCAGCAGCAACAGGGTGCCCGAGACCCAGTACTTC. It is translated as CASSNRVPETQYF.

This chain links TRBV7-2 with TRBJ2-7, with TRBD2 matching over 7 bases. Per the germline V gene, CDR1 is SGHTA and CDR2 is FQGNSA. The CDR3 totals 16 residues. V dropped 2 bases and J dropped 4; count of bases not matched to a gene: 11. CDR3 loop: CASSLFPSGGGYEQYF. The CDR3 DNA is TGTGCCAGCAGCTTATTCCCTAGCGGTGGGGGGTACGAGCAGTACTTC.

V usage is TRBV15 and J usage is TRBJ1-5; D is undetermined. This CDR3 is 16 amino acids long. Germline CDR1 and CDR2: LNHNV and YYDKDF (reference sequence). V was cut by 2 bases and J by 3 bases, with 14 bases left in between. The CDR3 DNA is TGTGCCACCAGCAGATCAGCTGGGTTGGACAATCAGCCCCAGCATTTT. As protein: CATSRSAGLDNQPQHF.

This clone was counted only a few times. This chain connects TRBV2 to TRBJ1-2; TRBD1 matches 7 bases. Unmatched junction bases numbered 3, after V lost 7 bases and J lost 1 base. The germline V gene has CDR1 SNHLY and CDR2 FYNNEI. The CDR3 runs 13 residues. CDR3: CASTGQVNYGYTF. CDR3 bases: TGTGCCAGCACTGGACAGGTTAACTATGGCTACACCTTC.

This chain uses TRBV6-6 with TRBJ2-7; D tentatively reads TRBD1 or TRBD2 (5 bases each). V was clipped by 6 bases and J by 3 bases, with 9 bases between them. This CDR3 is 12 amino acids long. Per the germline V gene, CDR1 is MNHNY and CDR2 is SVGAGI (reference sequence). The CDR3, as DNA: TGTGCCAGCAGGGGAGACAGCTACGAGCAGTACTTC. Its protein product is CASRGDSYEQYF.

This clone was detected only once. The chain employs TRBV5-5 and TRBJ1-5; a weak D match, TRBD1 (6 bases). In germline, CDR1 is SGHKS, CDR2 YYEKEE (reference sequence). There are 16 residues in the CDR3. The germline V and J ends were trimmed by 4 bases and 3 bases, with 17 bases remaining between them. CDR3 DNA sequence: TGTGCCAGCAGCCCAAGTTGGAGGGGGGACAATCAGCCCCAGCATTTT. This sequence encodes CASSPSWRGDNQPQHF.

The genes are TRBV28 and TRBJ2-7; 11 bases match TRBD2. Losses at the gene ends were 6 bases for V and 0 bases for J; bases not matched to a gene: 4. The CDR3 spans 15 residues. CDR1 and CDR2 from the germline V gene are MDHEN and SYDVKM. The CDR3 sequence: CASRGTSGSSYEQYF. The CDR3 DNA reads as TGTGCCAGCAGAGGGACTAGCGGTAGCTCCTACGAGCAGTACTTC. Based on the CDR3 plus reference TRBV28 and TRBJ2-7, the full variable domain is DVKVTQSSRYLVKRTGEKVFLECVQDMDHENMFWYRQDPGLGLRLIYFSYDVKMKEKGDIPEGYSVSREKKERFSLILESASTNQTSMYLCASRGTSGSSYEQYFGPGTRLTVT.

This chain connects TRBV11-2 to TRBJ2-1, with TRBD2 matching over 9 bases. V lost 0 bases, J lost 10 bases, and 13 bases stayed unmatched. The germline V gene encodes CDR1 SGHAT and CDR2 FQNNGV. This CDR3 region has 17 residues. CDR3 residues: CASSLDHLAGFGSEQFF. In nucleotides, the CDR3 is TGTGCCAGCAGCTTAGATCATCTAGCGGGATTTGGCTCGGAGCAGTTCTTC.

This sequence joins TRBV10-1 and TRBJ2-1; TRBD2 agrees at 12 bases. The J segment lost 7 bases and the V segment lost 5 bases, leaving 6 bases of the junction unmatched. CDR1 is WNHNN, CDR2 SYGVQD, per germline (reference sequence). The CDR3 is 15 residues long. CDR3 residues: CASSSSGRAGNEQFF. DNA for the CDR3: TGCGCCAGCAGTTCTAGCGGGAGGGCCGGTAATGAGCAGTTCTTC.

This clone has only one observation. The V call is TRBV3-1 (or the pseudogene TRBV3-2), the J call TRBJ2-1; D is perhaps TRBD2 (6 bases). Germline values: CDR1 LGHDT, CDR2 YNNKEL (reference sequence). Trimming pared 4 bases from V and 0 bases from J, leaving 7 bases between. The CDR3 is 14 amino acids. For the CDR3, the DNA is TGTGCCAGCAGCCTGGGAGGCTCCTACAATGAGCAGTTCTTC. This gives the protein CASSLGGSYNEQFF.

The chain joins TRBV18 to TRBJ2-2; a weak D match, TRBD2 (5 bases). The ends were cut back, 5 bases at V and 7 bases at J, with 11 bases in the middle. Germline V gives CDR1 KGHSH, CDR2 LQKENI. CDR3 length equals 13 residues. Written as DNA, the CDR3 is TGTGCCAGCTCATTGACCGAGGGCGGGGAGCTGTTTTTT. Its protein is CASSLTEGGELFF.

The chain recombines TRBV12-3 or TRBV12-4 with TRBJ1-6; 8 bases fit TRBD1. Trimming cost V 7 bases and J 12 bases; bases outside gene matches: 5. This CDR3 has 12 amino acids. In DNA form, the CDR3 reads TGTGCCAGCACCAGGGACAGGAGACCCCTCCACTTT. Protein: CASTRDRRPLHF.

This sequence joins TRBV5-6 and TRBJ2-7; TRBD1 or TRBD2 may be the D gene (5 bases each). The germline V gene encodes CDR1 SGHDT and CDR2 YYEEEE. Trimming took 4 bases from V and 4 from J, leaving 18 bases between them. The CDR3 length is 15 residues. This CDR3 reads CASSAPGPLSYEQYF. CDR3 DNA: TGTGCCAGCAGCGCTCCGGGACCATTATCGTACGAGCAGTACTTC.

This clone was found once. The V gene is TRBV9, the J gene TRBJ2-1, with TRBD2 identical over 9 bases. J lost 8 bases, V lost 2 bases, and 11 bases had no gene match. CDR3 length: 16 amino acids. Germline V gene sequence: CDR1 SGDLS, CDR2 YYNGEE. For the CDR3, the DNA is TGTGCCAGCAGCGTCCAAGGGACTAGCTATGAAGATGAGCAGTTCTTC. Translated: CASSVQGTSYEDEQFF.

The chain couples TRBV4-1 to TRBJ1-2; 7 bases align to TRBD1. This CDR3 is 15 amino acids long. CDR1 MGHRA and CDR2 YSYEKL come from the germline V gene. V lost 0 bases, J lost 6 bases, and 7 bases stayed unmatched. The CDR3 DNA is TGCGCCAGCAGCCAAGATGCGTCAGGGGGGGATGGCTACACCTTC. This translates into CASSQDASGGDGYTF.

V is TRBV3-1 (or the pseudogene TRBV3-2) and J is TRBJ1-2, with TRBD1 as a possible D gene (5 bases). The CDR3 length is 12 residues. CDR1 LGHDT and CDR2 YNNKEL come from the germline V gene (reference sequence). The germline V and J ends were trimmed by 8 bases and 2 bases, with 9 bases remaining between them. The CDR3 protein is CASFQGNYGYTF. In nucleotides, the CDR3 is TGTGCCAGCTTCCAGGGAAACTATGGCTACACCTTC.

The genes are TRBV7-3 and TRBJ1-1; 7 bases align to TRBD1. Germline values: CDR1 SGHTA, CDR2 FQGTGA. V lost 5 bases and J lost 1; bases outside the gene matches: 7. This CDR3 comprises 15 residues. CDR3 bases: TGTGCCAGCAGCCCTACGGGACAGCCGAACACTGAAGCTTTCTTT. It encodes CASSPTGQPNTEAFF.